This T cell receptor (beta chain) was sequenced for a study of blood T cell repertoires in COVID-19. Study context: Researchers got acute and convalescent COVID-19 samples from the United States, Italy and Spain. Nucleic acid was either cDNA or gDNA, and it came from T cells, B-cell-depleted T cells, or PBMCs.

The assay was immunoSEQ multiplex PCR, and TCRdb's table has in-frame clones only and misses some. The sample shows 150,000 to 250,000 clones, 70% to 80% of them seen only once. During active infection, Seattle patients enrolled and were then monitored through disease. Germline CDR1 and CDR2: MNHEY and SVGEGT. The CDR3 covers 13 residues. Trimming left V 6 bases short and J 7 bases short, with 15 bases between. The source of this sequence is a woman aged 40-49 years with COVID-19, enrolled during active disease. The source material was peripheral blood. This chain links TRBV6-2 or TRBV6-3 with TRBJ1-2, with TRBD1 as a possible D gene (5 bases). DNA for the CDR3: TGTGCCAGCAGCTCGGCAGGGAGGATTGGCTACACCTTC. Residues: CASSSAGRIGYTF.